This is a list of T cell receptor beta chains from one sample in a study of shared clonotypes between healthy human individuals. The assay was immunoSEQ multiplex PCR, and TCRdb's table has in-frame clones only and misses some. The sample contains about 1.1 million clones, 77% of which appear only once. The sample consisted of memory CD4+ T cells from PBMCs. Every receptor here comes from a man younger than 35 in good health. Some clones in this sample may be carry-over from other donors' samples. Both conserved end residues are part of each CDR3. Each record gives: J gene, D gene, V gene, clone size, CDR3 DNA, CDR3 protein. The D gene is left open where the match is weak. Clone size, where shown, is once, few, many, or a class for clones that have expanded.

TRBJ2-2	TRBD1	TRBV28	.	TGTGCCAGCAGTTTACCGGGACAGGGGTTTTCCGGGGAGCTGTTTTTT	CASSLPGQGFSGELFF
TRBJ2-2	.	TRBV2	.	TGTGCCAGCAAACTAGTTATCAACACCGGGGAGCTGTTTTTT	CASKLVINTGELFF
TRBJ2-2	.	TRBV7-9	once	TGTGCCAGCAGCTTGGGCGGGACCCGGACGTTCGGGGAGCTGTTTTTT	CASSLGGTRTFGELFF
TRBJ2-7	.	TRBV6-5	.	TGTGCCAGCAGTTTCCCCTCGACGGGGAAAAGCTACGAGCAGTACTTC	CASSFPSTGKSYEQYF
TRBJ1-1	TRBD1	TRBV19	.	TGTGCCAGTAGGACCATGACAGGGGTGACTGAAGCTTTCTTT	CASRTMTGVTEAFF
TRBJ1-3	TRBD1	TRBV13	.	TGTGCCAGCAGCTCCGCAGGGACAGGGACCGGGTCCGGAAACACCATATATTTT	CASSSAGTGTGSGNTIYF
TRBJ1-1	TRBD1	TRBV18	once	TGTGCCAGCTCACGACAGGGACCACACACTGAAGCTTTCTTT	CASSRQGPHTEAFF
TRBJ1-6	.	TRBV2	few	TGTGCCAGCAGTGAATTAGAGGTCGAATCCCTCCACTTT	CASSELEVESLHF
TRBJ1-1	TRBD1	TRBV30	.	TGTGCCTGGAGTACCCCTCGGGAAAACAGGGGCCGGAACACTGAAGCTTTCTTT	CAWSTPRENRGRNTEAFF
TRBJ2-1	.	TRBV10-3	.	TGTGCCATCAGTGCGGGACATAAGGGCAATGAGCAGTTCTTC	CAISAGHKGNEQFF
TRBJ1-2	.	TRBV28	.	TGTGCCAGCAGTTTAAGGGCCCCCAGGGGCTACACCTTC	CASSLRAPRGYTF
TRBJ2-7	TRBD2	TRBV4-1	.	TGCGCCAGCAGCTCGTCGACTACTAGCGGGAGCTCCTACGAGCAGTACTTC	CASSSSTTSGSSYEQYF
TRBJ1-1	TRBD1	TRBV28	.	TGTGCCAGCAAACTCCCCTTCGGACAGGGCCTCCCGGGGCGGGCTGAAGCTTTCTTT	CASKLPFGQGLPGRAEAFF
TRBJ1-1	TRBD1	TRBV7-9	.	TGTGCCAGCAGCTTAGGGGGACAGGGCTATTGGCGCAGTGAAGCTTTCTTT	CASSLGGQGYWRSEAFF
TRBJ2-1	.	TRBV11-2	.	TGTGCCAGCAGCTTAGACAGGGAGAATGAGCAGTTCTTC	CASSLDRENEQFF
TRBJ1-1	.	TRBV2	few	TGTGCCAGCAGTGAGTACCAGAACACTGAAGCTTTCTTT	CASSEYQNTEAFF
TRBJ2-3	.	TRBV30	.	TGTGCCTGGAGTGCCATCCTGGGACAACCTATTAGCACAGATACGCAGTATTTT	CAWSAILGQPISTDTQYF
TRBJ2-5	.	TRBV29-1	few	TGCAGCGTCAAGGGACACATAGAACAAGAGACCCAGTACTTC	CSVKGHIEQETQYF
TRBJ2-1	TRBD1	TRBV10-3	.	TGTGCCATCAGTGTGGTGGGACAGAGACAACCCAGCTCCTACAATGAGCAGTTCTTC	CAISVVGQRQPSSYNEQFF
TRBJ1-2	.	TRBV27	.	TGTGCCAGCAGTGGTTCTTGGGGGGGAGTGGGCTATGGCTACACCTTC	CASSGSWGGVGYGYTF